The present T cell receptor beta chain was sequenced within a study of CD8 T cells in Susac syndrome. Turning to this clonotype: Its matching antigen is unknown.

General study findings and limits: Clonal expansion was not observed in the Susac syndrome CD4+ T cell repertoires. The study's TCR sequencing and HLA analysis drew on a certain number of individuals. That number was acknowledged as relatively small.

The CDR3 has 14 residues. V lost 4 bases, J lost 8 bases, and 17 bases lay in between. Germline assignment: CDR1 MNHEY and CDR2 SVGEGT. An amount of RNA that ranged from roughly 0.5 to 1 ug was reverse transcribed with random hexamers. With immunoSEQ multiplex PCR, TCR beta CDR3 was amplified across 54 Vbeta and 13 Jbeta. TCRdb analysed the immunoSEQ multiplex PCR reads with MiXCR anew, one entry per CDR3 protein. This sample has some 77,000 distinct CDR3 sequences; 93% occur once, and the top ten carry less than 0.19%. Sequenced: CD4+ T cells from PBMCs. This sequence was found in a human donor with Susac syndrome. This chain links TRBV6-2 or TRBV6-3 with TRBJ1-2; D uncertain. The CDR3 protein is CASSSPLFLRGYTF. The CDR3 coding sequence is TGTGCCAGCAGTTCTCCGCTGTTCTTGCGGGGCTACACCTTC.